The clone carrying this T cell receptor (beta chain) was seen more than once but under ten times. The antigen is unknown. At the Johns Hopkins FTIC core, DNA taken from cultured CD4+ T cells was sequenced by way of the Oncomine TCR Beta short-read assay. Via MiXCR, TCRdb re-called the PCR reads, giving one row per CDR3 protein. Of some 14,000 distinct CDR3 sequences in the sample, just over 20% were seen once. Treatment noted: approximately nine-day PBMC culture with coronavirus spike peptide pools or control peptides (ViraFEST assay). TCR sequencing followed the expansion of antigen-specific T cells with peptide pools in ViraFEST. Negative nucleocapsid antibodies before and after vaccination showed no prior SARS-CoV-2 infection in healthy vaccine recipients. The authors swapped half the medium for fresh IL-2 medium on days 3 and 7. This entry belongs to a study of vaccination and CD4 T cells after COVID-19. Study details: Timing of post-vaccine sample collection was a median about 72 days after dose two, with a range of 14 to 241.

The CDR3 sequence is 14 residues long. With 7 bases clipped from V and 3 bases from J, the junction kept 6 bases outside the gene matches. The germline V gene has CDR1 LNHDA and CDR2 SQIVND (reference sequence). This receptor was taken from a human donor who received a COVID-19 vaccine. The sample consisted of CD4+ T cells from blood, cultured in vitro, taken before SARS-CoV-2 vaccination. The chain joins TRBV19 to TRBJ1-5; TRBD1 aligns across 7 bases. CDR3 in amino acids: CASTMGQYNQPQHF. The CDR3 coding sequence is TGTGCCAGTACCATGGGACAGTACAATCAGCCCCAGCATTTT.